This T cell receptor (beta chain) was documented in a study of cytomegalovirus exposure and HLA in healthy donors. The CDR3 runs 12 residues. Germline CDR1 and CDR2: SEHNR and FQNEAQ (reference sequence). Primers for the PCR totalled 60 Vbeta and 13 Jbeta. The method was immunoSEQ multiplex PCR; TCRdb's version includes in-frame clones alone and lacks a portion of them. The repertoire has over 150,000 clones, around 84% of them found once; the top ten carry around 5.6%. The clonotype originates from a middle-aged woman in good health and CMV-seropositive. Sequencing was done on a sample of PBMCs. The rearrangement uses TRBV7-9 and TRBJ2-7; a possible D gene is TRBD2 (7 bases). This CDR3 is CSGAGATYEQYF. The CDR3 DNA reads as TGTTCCGGGGCGGGGGCGACCTACGAGCAGTACTTC.